This T cell receptor beta chain is drawn from a study of blood T cell repertoires in COVID-19 (dated by TCRdb to 2020 to 2022). For the wider study: The collaborator samples originated in the United States, Italy and Spain and spanned the acute and convalescent phases of COVID-19. The prospective study material was composed of cDNA or gDNA derived from T cells, B-cell-depleted T cells, or PBMCs. Subjects who had been exposed to COVID-19, were actively infected with it, or had recovered from it provided the deeply sampled blood TCRbeta repertoires that made up the dataset. The repertoires were released in a freely available public database intended as a resource for research on the immune response to SARS-CoV-2. The samples were drawn from the first 160 participants of the ongoing ImmuneRACE study and from over a thousand subjects provided by 6 global collaborators. The sample metadata nearly always contained a de-identified subject ID, COVID-19 status, age in years and sex. Where HLA class I and class II types were available, the types were taken from metadata supplied by the sample provider, not from assay-based typing. Overall study outcomes, separate from this receptor: How much clinical and demographic metadata was included differed by source and by participant, and the metadata was provided uncurated.

Collaborating institutions collected whole blood in K2EDTA tubes following their own protocols. Collaborator samples were shipped for TCRbeta analysis as frozen whole blood, isolated PBMCs, or DNA extracted from either sample type. TCRbeta CDR3 regions were amplified from genomic DNA by means of the immunoSEQ Assay, a bias-controlled multiplex PCR. Regarding the original processing steps: The number of nucleated cells in each sample was estimated from the amplification of reference gene primers within the assay. Sequence reads were collapsed and filtered to measure the absolute abundance of every unique TCRbeta CDR3 rearrangement. For each sample, productive Simpson clonality was calculated as the square root of Simpson's diversity index over productive rearrangements. The clones in this table, taken by TCRdb from immuneACCESS, are in-frame only. Not every clone is retained; where verified, under half of the shortfall comes from an unresolved V gene, and the cause of the rest is unknown. The D gene and trimming were derived from the DNA, and the V and J assignments and clone size from that table. The sample table holds about 73,000 clones, of which 81% were seen once. In total, the top ten clones hold 20% to 25% of the sample.

Trimming removed 4 bases from V and 0 bases from J, leaving 10 bases between the germline ends. Via the germline V gene (reference sequence), CDR1 is LGHDT and CDR2 YNNKEL. The cysteine opens and the phenylalanine closes a CDR3 of 14 amino acids. The DNA shown is the 42-base CDR3, in frame from base 1. Remarks on this clone: Its binding antigen is unknown. No base quality values were provided; no much bigger clone lies one nucleotide off.

The V and J segments used are TRBV3-1 (or the pseudogene TRBV3-2) and TRBJ2-7; a weak D assignment points to TRBD1 (6 bases agree). This sequence originates from a woman in her 70s with acute or convalescent COVID-19. Sequenced: peripheral blood. The CDR3 amino acid sequence is: CASSPRTASYEQYF. The DNA sequence is TGTGCCAGCAGCCCCAGGACAGCCTCCTACGAGCAGTACTTC.